Each of the 26 T cell receptor beta chains below was sequenced from the same sample in a study of spatial heterogeneity in lung cancer. TCRdb re-analysed the 5' RACE reads in MiXCR, keeping a single row per CDR3 protein. This sample has 9,500 to 15,000 distinct CDR3 sequences, with about 6% found just once. The time point here: sample taken at primary tumor resection. Material for sequencing was whole RNA from tumor, nontumor lung or frozen PBMC, left unsorted. The sample was normal lung tissue next to the tumor, taken at surgery. Source of these receptors: a male donor with early-stage non-small cell lung cancer.

This clonotype was observed at least ten times. This beta chain slipped into a library made for alpha chains as a stray read, so its size is not meaningful. This rearrangement joins TRBV28 to TRBJ2-7; 9 positions agree with TRBD2. The V segment lost 4 bases and the J segment 0 bases; nucleotides outside the gene matches: 4. The germline CDR1 and CDR2 sequences are MDHEN and SYDVKM. This CDR3 has 15 amino acids. As DNA, the CDR3 is TGTGCCAGCAGTTCAATTAGCGGGAGCTCCTACGAGCAGTACTTC. Translated, it gives CASSSISGSSYEQYF.

This clonotype was seen at least ten times. Because the library targeted alpha chains, this beta chain is an off-target read whose size means little. This rearrangement joins TRBV4-1 to TRBJ1-2, with 11 bases aligning to TRBD1. This CDR3 has 14 residues. Germline CDR1 reads MGHRA; CDR2 reads YSYEKL. V was clipped by 4 bases and J by 7 bases; unmatched bases: 5. The CDR3 sequence: CASSPRDRGSGYTF. Written as DNA, the CDR3 is TGCGCCAGCAGCCCCCGGGACAGGGGGTCTGGCTACACCTTC.

This clonotype has ten or more counts. This beta chain is an off-target read within a library intended for alpha chains, so its frequency means little. This rearrangement joins TRBV4-3 to TRBJ2-1; D might be TRBD2 (5 bases). With 0 bases removed from V and 6 bases from J, the gap between germline ends came to 12 bases. Germline CDR1 LGHNA, CDR2 YSLEER. The CDR3 contains 15 residues. The CDR3 coding sequence is TGCGCCAGCAGCCAAGACGGGAATCGTCTCAATGAGCAGTTCTTC. Translated: CASSQDGNRLNEQFF.

This clonotype occurred many times. Being off target in a library aimed at alpha chains, this beta chain has a size of little meaning. The V gene is TRBV20-1, the J gene TRBJ2-5; D possibly corresponds to TRBD1 (5 bases). The CDR3 spans 14 residues. V shed 0 bases and J shed 5 bases, with 13 bases lying between them. Germline lookup yields CDR1 DFQATT and CDR2 SNEGSKA (reference sequence). This chain's CDR3 is CSARDAQGPETQYF. The DNA for the CDR3 is TGCAGTGCTAGAGATGCGCAGGGTCCCGAGACCCAGTACTTC.

For this clonotype: This beta chain was picked up by a library intended for alpha chains and is off target, so its count carries little meaning. V and J are TRBV20-1 and TRBJ1-4, with D perhaps TRBD1 (5 bases). Trimming pared 1 base from V and 5 bases from J, leaving 11 bases between. CDR3 size: 14 residues. CDR1 and CDR2 from the germline V gene are DFQATT and SNEGSKA (reference sequence). The CDR3 DNA sequence: TGCAGTGCTAGAGGGGGACCGAGAAATGAAAAACTGTTTTTT. Translated: CSARGGPRNEKLFF.

This clonotype was counted at least ten times. Since it is a stray read in a library aimed at alpha chains, this beta chain has a size that is not meaningful. The chain uses TRBV6-2 or TRBV6-3 and TRBJ2-2, with no clear D. This CDR3 comprises 13 residues. The germline V gene encodes CDR1 MNHEY and CDR2 SVGEGT. Trimming took off 7 bases at V and 7 bases at J, with 13 bases between the two ends. CDR3 in amino acids: CASMQVRDGELFF. DNA of the CDR3: TGTGCCAGCATGCAGGTTCGTGACGGGGAGCTGTTTTTT.

This clonotype was counted ten times or more. This beta chain is an unintended read in a library built for alpha chains; its size means little. The V and J genes are TRBV6-2 or TRBV6-3 and TRBJ1-4; D perhaps matches TRBD1 (5 bases). Germline CDR1 MNHEY, CDR2 SVGEGT. The CDR3 is 13 residues long. V dropped 5 bases and J dropped 8 bases, with 12 bases sitting between them. CDR3 loop: CASSRDGTEKLFF. The CDR3, as DNA: TGTGCCAGCAGTCGGGACGGAACCGAAAAACTGTTTTTT.

This clonotype was recorded many times. Being off target in a library aimed at alpha chains, this beta chain has a size of little meaning. The chain employs TRBV3-1 and TRBJ2-7; 12 bases agree with TRBD2. V lost 4 bases to trimming and J lost 3 bases; unmatched junction nucleotides: 7. This CDR3 is built from 16 residues. Germline V gene data show CDR1 as LGHDT and CDR2 as YNNKEL (reference sequence). In DNA form, the CDR3 reads TGTGCCAGCAGCCCTAGCGGGAGGGTCCTATACTACGAGCAGTACTTC. Residues: CASSPSGRVLYYEQYF.

This clonotype was picked up many times. Because this beta chain is a stray read in a library intended to capture alpha chains, its abundance should not be given much weight. The J gene is TRBJ2-7, the V gene TRBV6-1, with D possibly matching TRBD2 (6 bases). The ends were cut back, 7 bases at V and 0 bases at J, with 13 bases in the middle. The CDR3 extends over 14 amino acids. Germline CDR1 is MNHNS and CDR2 is SASEGT. For the CDR3, the DNA is TGTGCCAGCACGGAGGGGTCTCTCTCCTACGAGCAGTACTTC. Translating gives CASTEGSLSYEQYF.

This clonotype was detected many times. The size of this beta chain means little, since it is a stray read in a library made for alpha chains. The V gene is TRBV7-2, the J gene TRBJ2-3; 7 bases are shared with TRBD2. CDR1 and CDR2 (germline): SGHTA, FQGNSA. Trimming cost V 1 base and J 3 bases; bases outside gene matches: 7. CDR3 size: 16 residues. The CDR3 spells CASSLGGGLETDTQYF. CDR3 nucleotides: TGTGCCAGCAGCTTAGGGGGAGGGTTAGAGACAGATACGCAGTATTTT. The variable domain in full, with the rest retrieved from reference TRBV7-2 and TRBJ2-3, is GAGVSQSPSNKVTEKGKDVELRCDPISGHTALYWYRQSLGQGLEFLIYFQGNSAPDKSGLPSDRFSAERTGGSVSTLTIQRTQQEDSAVYLCASSLGGGLETDTQYFGPGTRLTVL.

Within the sample, this clonotype is large. The library was built for alpha chains, so this beta chain is an off-target read and its size means little. The V and J genes are TRBV4-1 and TRBJ2-1; TRBD1 matches 10 bases. This CDR3 is 16 amino acids long. V shed 2 bases and J 5 bases; nucleotides not matched to a gene: 6. Per the germline V gene, CDR1 is MGHRA and CDR2 is YSYEKL. As DNA, the CDR3 is TGCGCCAGCAGCCAACTGACAGGGGGCGCTGACAATGAGCAGTTCTTC. As protein: CASSQLTGGADNEQFF.

This clonotype was counted many times. For a library built for alpha chains, this beta chain is a stray read; little rests on its size. This chain joins TRBV28 and TRBJ2-2; 7 nucleotides match TRBD1. The CDR3 has 15 residues. Trimming at V came to 6 bases and at J to 3 bases, leaving 7 bases not matched to a gene. The germline V gene encodes CDR1 MDHEN and CDR2 SYDVKM. DNA of the CDR3: TGTGCCAGCAGCCCACCGGGACAGTACACCGGGGAGCTGTTTTTT. It specifies CASSPPGQYTGELFF.

In the case of this clonotype: Because the library targeted alpha chains, this beta chain is an off-target read whose size means little. V usage is TRBV10-3 and J usage is TRBJ1-1, with 9 bases lining up with TRBD1. Germline V gene sequence: CDR1 ENHRY, CDR2 SYGVKD. The CDR3 extends over 16 amino acids. J gave up 6 bases and V 3 bases, and 11 bases lay outside the gene matches. In nucleotides, the CDR3 is TGTGCCATCAGTGAACCCCGGGACAGGGAAAATCCTGAAGCTTTCTTT. Its translation is CAISEPRDRENPEAFF.

The sample holds a few counts of this clonotype. This beta chain is a stray sequence in a library constructed for alpha chains; its clone size is not meaningful. This rearrangement joins TRBV6-5 to TRBJ2-3; no reliable D call. Germline CDR1 and CDR2: MNHEY and SVGAGI. Deletions cut 8 bases from V and 7 bases from J, with 10 bases between. This CDR3 is 11 amino acids long. The CDR3 spells CASRSQNTQYF. CDR3 DNA: TGTGCCAGCCGTTCCCAAAATACGCAGTATTTT.

This clonotype has a count of ten or more. This beta chain is a stray sequence in a library constructed for alpha chains; its clone size is not meaningful. The chain uses TRBV6-6 and TRBJ2-7; D is uncertain. Germline assignment: CDR1 MNHNY and CDR2 SVGAGI (reference sequence). The V and J ends lost 10 bases and 5 bases respectively, with 12 bases between them. The CDR3 contains 11 residues. This CDR3 is CATSGFNEQYF. CDR3 bases: TGTGCCACCTCAGGTTTCAACGAGCAGTACTTC.

A note on this clonotype: Within a library made for alpha chains, this beta chain is off target, and its count is uninformative. The chain is built from TRBV30 and TRBJ2-2; D unresolved. The CDR3 consists of 12 residues. Deletions cut 8 bases from V and 1 base from J, with 8 bases between. The germline V gene encodes CDR1 GTSNPN and CDR2 SVGIG (reference sequence). Here the CDR3 reads CAVPGNTGELFF. The CDR3 nucleotides read TGTGCCGTTCCAGGGAACACCGGGGAGCTGTTTTTT.

This clonotype was recorded at least ten times. The library was prepared for alpha chains; this beta chain is a stray read, so its frequency means little. The CDR3 DNA is TGTGCCAGCAGCTTAGAGACAGGGGGCAGCTCACCCCTCCACTTT. Translating it yields CASSLETGGSSPLHF. The chain recombines TRBV7-9 with TRBJ1-6; 10 bases are shared with TRBD1. Germline CDR1 and CDR2: SEHNR and FQNEAQ (reference sequence). The J segment lost 10 bases and the V segment lost 1 base, leaving 4 bases of the junction unmatched. The CDR3 consists of 15 residues. The whole variable domain, filled in from reference TRBV7-9 and TRBJ1-6, reads DTGVSQNPRHKITKRGQNVTFRCDPISEHNRLYWYRQTLGQGPEFLTYFQNEAQLEKSRLLSDRFSAERPKGSFSTLEIQRTEQGDSAMYLCASSLETGGSSPLHFGNGTRLTVT.

This clonotype came up many times. This beta chain is an off-target read within a library intended for alpha chains, so its frequency means little. This chain joins TRBV2 and TRBJ2-2; the D is unclear. The CDR3 sequence is 11 residues long. Germline V gives CDR1 SNHLY, CDR2 FYNNEI. The V end lost 8 bases, the J end lost 6 bases, and 7 bases lay between the germline ends. For the CDR3, the DNA is TGTGCCAGCTCCCTCCCCGGGGAGCTGTTTTTT. Amino acids: CASSLPGELFF.

In its sample, this clonotype was seen many times. This beta chain was picked up by a library intended for alpha chains and is off target, so its count carries little meaning. The chain combines TRBV29-1 with TRBJ1-2; no definite D call. The V end lost 2 bases, the J end lost 8 bases, and 12 bases lay between the germline ends. From germline, CDR1 is SQVTM and CDR2 ANQGSEA. The length of the CDR3 is 12 residues. CDR3 protein: CSVETRVGGYTF. CDR3 in DNA: TGCAGCGTTGAAACCCGTGTTGGGGGCTACACCTTC. Based on the CDR3 plus reference TRBV29-1 and TRBJ1-2, the full variable domain is SAVISQKPSRDICQRGTSLTIQCQVDSQVTMMFWYRQQPGQSLTLIATANQGSEATYESGFVIDKFPISRPNLTFSTLTVSNMSPEDSSIYLCSVETRVGGYTFGSGTRLTVV.

This clonotype was seen only a few times. This beta chain came through as a stray read in a library set up for alpha chains, and its size says little. This sequence joins TRBV16 and TRBJ1-2; D gene unclear. Germline V lookup: CDR1 KGHSY, CDR2 FQNENV. The V end lost 3 bases, the J end lost 8 bases, and 16 bases lay between the germline ends. The CDR3 contains 14 residues. Written as DNA, the CDR3 is TGTGCCAGCAGCCAGTTGGGCCCCGTCGGGGGCTACACCTTC. Translated: CASSQLGPVGGYTF.

The sample holds many counts of this clonotype. This beta chain is a stray read from a library made for alpha chains; its abundance is not meaningful. V gene TRBV20-1 combines with J gene TRBJ1-3; 9 nucleotides align to TRBD1. V was clipped by 4 bases and J by 2 bases; unmatched bases: 3. Germline V gene data show CDR1 as DFQATT and CDR2 as SNEGSKA (reference sequence). CDR3 length: 14 amino acids. In nucleotides, the CDR3 is TGCAGTGCTACCGGGACAGGGACTGGAAACACCATATATTTT. The encoded protein is CSATGTGTGNTIYF.

This clonotype has ten or more counts. In a library made to pick up alpha chains, this beta chain is a stray read with a size that means little. This chain connects TRBV7-2 to TRBJ1-3; D gene uncertain. With 0 bases removed from V and 4 bases from J, the gap between germline ends came to 4 bases. The CDR3 is 13 amino acids. Germline V CDR1 and CDR2: SGHTA, FQGNSA. The CDR3, as DNA: TGTGCCAGCAGCTTAGCACGGGGAAACACCATATATTTT. Protein sequence: CASSLARGNTIYF.

This clonotype was seen ten or more times. The size of this beta chain means little, since it is a stray read in a library made for alpha chains. The chain is built from TRBV5-6 and TRBJ2-7; TRBD2 might be the D (5 bases). The CDR3 extends over 15 amino acids. Trimming stripped 4 bases from V and 6 bases from J, with 20 bases between. Germline CDR1 and CDR2: SGHDT and YYEEEE. CDR3: CASSTLALAGTEQYF. DNA of the CDR3: TGTGCCAGCAGCACCCTAGCCCTCGCGGGCACCGAGCAGTACTTC.

By share of the sample, this clonotype is large. This beta chain is a stray read from a library made for alpha chains; its abundance is not meaningful. The rearrangement uses TRBV5-1 and TRBJ1-5, with TRBD1 as a possible D gene (6 bases). V dropped 0 bases and J dropped 3 bases, with 13 bases sitting between them. There are 16 residues in the CDR3. From germline, CDR1 is SGHRS and CDR2 YFSETQ. The CDR3 DNA follows: TGCGCCAGCAGCTTGGGGATCGGGGGCGCCAATCAGCCCCAGCATTTT. This encodes CASSLGIGGANQPQHF.

A word on this clonotype: One end of the junction is discordant with germline, which a read error may explain. A library prepared for alpha chains yielded this beta chain as an off-target read; its size is of little meaning. CDR3 DNA: TGTACCAGCAGCTGGGAAACAGCCACCCACTATGGCTACACCTTC. Translated, it gives CTSSWETATHYGYTF. The V call is TRBV3-1, the J call TRBJ1-2; D unclear. CDR3 length: 15 amino acids. Germline lookup yields CDR1 LGHDT and CDR2 YNNKEL (reference sequence).

This clonotype was found many times. This beta chain slipped into a library made for alpha chains as a stray read, so its size is not meaningful. The CDR3 nucleotides are TGTGCCAGCAGCCAAGAGAGGCCCACAGATACGCAGTATTTT. It translates to CASSQERPTDTQYF. V gene TRBV4-2 combines with J gene TRBJ2-3; D is unresolved. The germline V gene encodes CDR1 LGHNA and CDR2 YNFKEQ. Trimming shortened V by 0 bases and J by 2 bases, and 6 bases separated the two germline ends. The CDR3 covers 14 residues.